Here is one T cell receptor (beta chain) with its context. Its matching antigen is unknown. CDR1 is SEHNR, CDR2 FQNEAQ, per germline (reference sequence). The V gene lost 3 bases and the J gene lost 2 bases, with 13 bases spanning the gap. The CDR3 length is 15 residues. These data belong to a study of beta chain features in type 1 diabetes. General study results and limits: Type 1 diabetes patients had moderately but significantly shorter TCRB CDR3s in all four CD4+ subsets. In type 1 diabetes patients, VDJ junctions had fewer insertions; deletions at these junctions were more frequent.

A heparinised blood draw that averaged about 100 mL was obtained once from each donor. Expressed TCRB transcripts were sequenced because the entire RNA isolate underwent reverse transcription. Method: immunoSEQ multiplex PCR; TCRdb's copy keeps in-frame clones and lacks some. The sample contains some 120,000 clones, about 18% of which appear only once. The chain combines TRBV7-9 with TRBJ1-2; tentative D call: TRBD1 (6 bases). Sequenced sample: central memory CD4+ T cells from blood. The TCR originated in a man between 18 and 35 years old with type 1 diabetes. CDR3 residues: CASSFDRGQNYGYTF. CDR3 DNA: TGTGCCAGCAGCTTCGATCGCGGACAGAACTATGGCTACACCTTC.